This T cell receptor (beta chain) was recorded in a study of shared clonotypes between healthy human individuals. Sequenced by immunoSEQ multiplex PCR; TCRdb stores in-frame clones only, minus some. The repertoire holds roughly 1.4 million clones, with approximately 98.5% as singletons. CDR3 length: 16 amino acids. CDR1 is SNHLY, CDR2 FYNNEI, per germline. Trimming pared 6 bases from V and 1 base from J, leaving 18 bases between. The sequencing sample was made of naive CD4+ T cells sorted from blood. As for subset: CD45RA+ positively selected. This sequence joins TRBV2 and TRBJ1-1, with a tentative D call TRBD1 (6 bases). This receptor was obtained from a man younger than 40 in good health. Here the CDR3 DNA reads TGTGCCAGCAGCAAGGACAGCCCGGGGTGGAACACTGAAGCTTTCTTT. Translation: CASSKDSPGWNTEAFF.